One sample yielded the 14 T cell receptor beta chains listed below, sequenced in a study of blood T cells in healthy people across ages. The authors ran a second PCR of roughly 6 to 11 cycles using a sample-barcoded 5' primer and a J-beta primer mix. One entry per CDR3 protein results from TCRdb running MiXCR on the 5' RACE reads. This sample has 350,000 to 450,000 distinct CDR3 sequences; over 45% occur once, and the top ten carry around 50%. The sequenced sample consisted of blood. These receptor sequences come from a man in his sixties in good health.

This clonotype was observed once. The CDR3 nucleotides read TGCGCCAGCAGCTCTCAATTAGGACAGGCCTCCTACGAGCAGTACTTC. This codes for CASSSQLGQASYEQYF. The V and J genes are TRBV5-1 and TRBJ2-7, with 7 bases matching TRBD1. V shed 3 bases, J shed 0 bases, and the junction held 9 bases outside the gene matches. This CDR3 has 16 residues. CDR1 is SGHRS, CDR2 YFSETQ, per germline.

In the case of this clonotype: A much larger clone lies a single base off, so this may be a read error. CDR3 amino acids: CGVARDKETQYF. CDR3 coding DNA: TGCGGCGTTGCCCGGGACAAGGAGACCCAGTACTTC. The chain uses TRBV29-1 and TRBJ2-5, with D possibly matching TRBD1 (6 bases). Germline V CDR1 and CDR2: SQVTM, ANQGSEA. The CDR3 totals 12 residues.

The chain has TRBV2 and TRBJ2-1, with D hard to call. CDR3 length: 16 residues. The germline CDR1 and CDR2 sequences are SNHLY and FYNNEI. V gave up 3 bases and J gave up 0 bases, with 12 bases separating them. This CDR3 reads CASSDPLRVSYNEQFF. The CDR3 bases are TGTGCCAGCAGTGACCCCCTAAGGGTCTCCTACAATGAGCAGTTCTTC. Together with reference TRBV2 and TRBJ2-1, the CDR3 gives the full variable domain: EPEVTQTPSHQVTQMGQEVILRCVPISNHLYFYWYRQILGQKVEFLVSFYNNEISEKSEIFDDQFSVERPDGSNFTLKIRSTKLEDSAMYFCASSDPLRVSYNEQFFGPGTRLTVL.

There are a few counts of this clonotype. The chain carries TRBV7-3 and TRBJ2-5; TRBD1 matches 7 bases. This CDR3 has 13 residues. V shed 5 bases, J shed 5 bases, and the junction held 5 bases outside the gene matches. Germline lookup yields CDR1 SGHTA and CDR2 FQGTGA. CDR3 residues: CASSGNRGETQYF. The CDR3 DNA follows: TGTGCCAGCAGCGGTAACAGGGGTGAGACCCAGTACTTC.

Turning to this clonotype: The junction departs from the called germline gene at one end, perhaps through a read error. V and J are TRBV7-7 and TRBJ2-7; no clear D gene. The DNA end favors TRBJ2-5, so the J call may be wrong. Per germline, CDR1 SSHAT and CDR2 FNYEAQ (reference sequence). CDR3 length: 14 amino acids. CDR3 nucleotide sequence: TGTGCTAGCAGCTTAGACGGGCGGAAAGAGACCCAGTACTTC. This translates into CASSLDGRKETQYF.

This clonotype showed up just a few times. V usage is TRBV9 and J usage is TRBJ2-7; 7 bases fit TRBD2. Germline V gene data show CDR1 as SGDLS and CDR2 as YYNGEE. Trimming cost V 0 bases and J 3 bases; bases outside gene matches: 3. CDR3 size: 14 residues. The CDR3 DNA reads TGTGCCAGCAGCGTAGAAAGCGGGGACTACGAGCAGTACTTC. Translation gives CASSVESGDYEQYF.

This clonotype showed up just a few times. The rearrangement joins TRBV5-1 to TRBJ2-1; 9 nucleotides line up with TRBD1. Germline assignment: CDR1 SGHRS and CDR2 YFSETQ. The ends lost 8 bases at V and 5 bases at J; junction bases unmatched: 20. The CDR3 sequence is 18 residues long. CDR3 region: CASSPAESGQGTHNEQFF. CDR3 bases: TGCGCCAGTTCCCCGGCCGAATCGGGACAGGGAACACACAATGAGCAGTTCTTC.

V gene TRBV4-2 combines with J gene TRBJ2-1; D not certain. This CDR3 comprises 12 residues. Germline CDR1 is LGHNA and CDR2 is YNFKEQ. V lost 4 bases and J 6 bases, leaving 7 bases between the germline ends. The CDR3 DNA is TGTGCCAGCAGCCGTCGGTCCAATGAGCAGTTCTTC. Protein: CASSRRSNEQFF.

To note about this clonotype: The junction departs from the called germline gene at one end, perhaps through a read error. The chain's CDR3 is CDSGRGDRETQYF. The CDR3 DNA follows: TGTGACAGCGGGCGGGGGGACCGAGAGACCCAGTACTTC. J is TRBJ2-5 and V is TRBV28, with TRBD2 matching over 8 bases. This CDR3 spans 13 amino acids. Germline CDR1 and CDR2: MDHEN and SYDVKM.

V and J are TRBV14 and TRBJ2-7; 13 bases map to TRBD2. The CDR3 extends over 18 amino acids. Germline lookup yields CDR1 SGHDN and CDR2 FVKESK. The trim removed 4 bases at V and 5 bases at J, leaving 14 bases unmatched. This chain's CDR3 is CASSPYRTSGSSGHEQYF. CDR3 DNA: TGTGCCAGCAGCCCCTACCGGACTAGCGGGAGCTCTGGCCACGAGCAGTACTTC.

This chain uses TRBV12-3 or TRBV12-4 with TRBJ2-3, with D maybe TRBD1 (5 bases). Trimming cost V 7 bases and J 1 base, with 18 bases left between them. CDR3 length: 16 residues. The CDR3 here is CASTTEPGYGTDTQYF. As DNA, the CDR3 is TGTGCCAGCACTACTGAACCAGGGTATGGCACAGATACGCAGTATTTT.

The chain couples TRBV12-3 or TRBV12-4 to TRBJ2-3; 12 bases align to TRBD2. The CDR3 sequence is 14 residues long. J lost 5 bases, V lost 5 bases, and 2 bases had no gene match. CDR3 sequence (DNA): TGTGCCAGCAGTCCTAGCGGGGGGGGAGATACGCAGTATTTT. Protein sequence: CASSPSGGGDTQYF.

The rearrangement links TRBV15 to TRBJ1-6, with D unclear. Trimming shortened V by 0 bases and J by 9 bases, and 6 bases separated the two germline ends. The germline CDR1 and CDR2 sequences are LNHNV and YYDKDF (reference sequence). The CDR3 is 13 residues long. The CDR3 nucleotides read TGTGCCACCAGCAGAGAGGGTATTTCACCCCTCCACTTT. Residues: CATSREGISPLHF.

The genes are TRBV20-1 and TRBJ2-3; 9 nucleotides line up with TRBD1. CDR3 length: 13 residues. Germline CDR1 DFQATT, CDR2 SNEGSKA (reference sequence). J lost 6 bases, V lost 6 bases, and 7 bases had no gene match. CDR3 sequence: CSAITGGIDTQYF. The CDR3 DNA sequence: TGCAGTGCGATAACAGGGGGCATCGATACGCAGTATTTT.